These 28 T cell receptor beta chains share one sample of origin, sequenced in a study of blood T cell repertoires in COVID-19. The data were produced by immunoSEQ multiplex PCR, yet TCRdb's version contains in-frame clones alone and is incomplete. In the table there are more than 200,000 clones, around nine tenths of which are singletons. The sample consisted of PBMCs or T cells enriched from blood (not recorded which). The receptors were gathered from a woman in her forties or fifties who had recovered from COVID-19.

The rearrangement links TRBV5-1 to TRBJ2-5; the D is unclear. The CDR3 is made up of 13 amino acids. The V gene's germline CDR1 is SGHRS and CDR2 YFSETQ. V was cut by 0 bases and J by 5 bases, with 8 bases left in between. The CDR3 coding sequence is TGCGCCAGCAGCTTGGGGGCAGAGGAGACCCAGTACTTC. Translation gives CASSLGAEETQYF.

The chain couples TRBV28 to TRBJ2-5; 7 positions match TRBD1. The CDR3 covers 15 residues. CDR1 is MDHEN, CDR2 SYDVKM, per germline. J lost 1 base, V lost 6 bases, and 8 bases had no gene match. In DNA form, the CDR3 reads TGTGCCAGCAGGAGTGGGGCAGGGGGCCAAGAGACCCAGTACTTC. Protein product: CASRSGAGGQETQYF.

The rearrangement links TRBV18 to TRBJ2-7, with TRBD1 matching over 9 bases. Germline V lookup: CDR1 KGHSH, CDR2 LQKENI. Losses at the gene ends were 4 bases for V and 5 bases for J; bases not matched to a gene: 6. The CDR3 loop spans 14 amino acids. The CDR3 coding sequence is TGTGCCAGCTCACTACCCGGGACAGGGAACGAGCAGTACTTC. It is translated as CASSLPGTGNEQYF.

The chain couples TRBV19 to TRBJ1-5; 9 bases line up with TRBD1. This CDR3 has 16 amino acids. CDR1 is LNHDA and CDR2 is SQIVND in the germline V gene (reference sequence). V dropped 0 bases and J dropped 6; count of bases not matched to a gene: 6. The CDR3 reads CASSIETGGNGQPQHF. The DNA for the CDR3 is TGTGCCAGTAGTATAGAAACAGGGGGCAACGGTCAGCCCCAGCATTTT.

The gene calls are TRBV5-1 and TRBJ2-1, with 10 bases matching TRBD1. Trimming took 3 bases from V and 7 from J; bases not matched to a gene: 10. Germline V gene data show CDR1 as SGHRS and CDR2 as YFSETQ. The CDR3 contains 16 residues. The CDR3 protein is CASSWRTGGYRNEQFF. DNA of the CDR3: TGCGCCAGCAGCTGGAGGACAGGGGGTTATAGGAATGAGCAGTTCTTC.

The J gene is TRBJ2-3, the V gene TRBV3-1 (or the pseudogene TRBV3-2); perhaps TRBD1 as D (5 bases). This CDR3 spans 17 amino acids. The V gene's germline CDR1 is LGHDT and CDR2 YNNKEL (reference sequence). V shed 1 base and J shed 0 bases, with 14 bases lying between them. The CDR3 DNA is TGTGCCAGCAGCCAAGTAGGGGCGTTCGCTAGCACAGATACGCAGTATTTT. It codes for CASSQVGAFASTDTQYF.

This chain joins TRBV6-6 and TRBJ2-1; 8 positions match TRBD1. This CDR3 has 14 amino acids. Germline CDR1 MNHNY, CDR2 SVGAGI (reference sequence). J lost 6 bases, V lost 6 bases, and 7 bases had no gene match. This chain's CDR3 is CASSSGTGGNEQFF. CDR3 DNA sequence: TGTGCCAGCAGCTCCGGGACAGGTGGCAATGAGCAGTTCTTC.

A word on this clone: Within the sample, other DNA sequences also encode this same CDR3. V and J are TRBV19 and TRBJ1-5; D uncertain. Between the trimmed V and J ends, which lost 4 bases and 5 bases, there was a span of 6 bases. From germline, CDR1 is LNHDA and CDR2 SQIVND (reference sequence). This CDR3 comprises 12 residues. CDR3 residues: CASSNADQPQHF. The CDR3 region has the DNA TGTGCCAGTAGTAACGCGGATCAGCCCCAGCATTTT.

CDR3 region: CATSSGLQETQYF. Here the CDR3 DNA reads TGTGCCACCAGCTCAGGATTACAAGAGACCCAGTACTTC. The chain links TRBV15 to TRBJ2-5, with D unresolved. The CDR3 loop spans 13 amino acids. Trimming stripped 5 bases from V and 2 bases from J, with 9 bases between. Germline CDR1 reads LNHNV; CDR2 reads YYDKDF (reference sequence).

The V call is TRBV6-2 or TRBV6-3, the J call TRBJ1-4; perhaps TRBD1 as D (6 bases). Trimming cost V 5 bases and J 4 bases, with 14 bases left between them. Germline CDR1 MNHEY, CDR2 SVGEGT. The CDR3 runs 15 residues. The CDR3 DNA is TGTGCCAGCAGTGGCCGACAGGCCTATAATGAAAAACTGTTTTTT. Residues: CASSGRQAYNEKLFF.

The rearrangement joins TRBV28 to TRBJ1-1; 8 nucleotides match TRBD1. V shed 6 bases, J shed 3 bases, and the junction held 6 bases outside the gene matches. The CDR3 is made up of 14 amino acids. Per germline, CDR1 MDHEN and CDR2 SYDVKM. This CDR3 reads CASRAGGWDTEAFF. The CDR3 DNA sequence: TGTGCCAGCAGAGCAGGGGGCTGGGACACTGAAGCTTTCTTT. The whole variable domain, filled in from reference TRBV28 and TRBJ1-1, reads DVKVTQSSRYLVKRTGEKVFLECVQDMDHENMFWYRQDPGLGLRLIYFSYDVKMKEKGDIPEGYSVSREKKERFSLILESASTNQTSMYLCASRAGGWDTEAFFGQGTRLTVV.

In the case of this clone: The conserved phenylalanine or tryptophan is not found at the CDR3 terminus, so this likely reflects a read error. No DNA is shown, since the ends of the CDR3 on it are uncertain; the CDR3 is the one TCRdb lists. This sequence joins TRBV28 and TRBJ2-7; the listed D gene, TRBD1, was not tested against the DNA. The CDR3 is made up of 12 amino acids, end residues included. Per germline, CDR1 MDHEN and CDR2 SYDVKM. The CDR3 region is CASSSGQGLGHY.

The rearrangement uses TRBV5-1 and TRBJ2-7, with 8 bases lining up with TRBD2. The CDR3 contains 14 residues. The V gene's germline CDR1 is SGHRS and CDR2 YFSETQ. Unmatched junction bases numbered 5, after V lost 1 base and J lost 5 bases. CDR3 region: CASSLSAGAHEQYF. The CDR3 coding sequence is TGCGCCAGCAGCTTGTCAGCGGGAGCCCACGAGCAGTACTTC.

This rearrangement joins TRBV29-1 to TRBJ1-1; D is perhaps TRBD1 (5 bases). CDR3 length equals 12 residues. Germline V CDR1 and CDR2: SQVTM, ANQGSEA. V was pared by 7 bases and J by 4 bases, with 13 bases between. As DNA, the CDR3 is TGCAGCGGGGGCAGGGAGAGCACTGAAGCTTTCTTT. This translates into CSGGRESTEAFF.

CDR3 amino acids: CASNPGGASFVNYGYTF. The CDR3 nucleotides read TGTGCCAGCAATCCAGGGGGCGCTTCTTTTGTCAACTATGGCTACACCTTC. The rearrangement joins TRBV27 to TRBJ1-2, with 8 positions matching TRBD1. The length of the CDR3 is 17 residues. J was trimmed by 2 bases and V by 7 bases; bases with no gene match: 15. In germline, CDR1 is MNHEY, CDR2 SMNVEV (reference sequence).

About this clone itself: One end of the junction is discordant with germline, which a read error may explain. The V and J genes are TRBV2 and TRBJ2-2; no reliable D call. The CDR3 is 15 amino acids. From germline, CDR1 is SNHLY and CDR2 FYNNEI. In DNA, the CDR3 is TGTGCCAGCAGGGAAGTCCCCCAGAACACCGGGGAGCTGTTTTTT. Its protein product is CASREVPQNTGELFF.

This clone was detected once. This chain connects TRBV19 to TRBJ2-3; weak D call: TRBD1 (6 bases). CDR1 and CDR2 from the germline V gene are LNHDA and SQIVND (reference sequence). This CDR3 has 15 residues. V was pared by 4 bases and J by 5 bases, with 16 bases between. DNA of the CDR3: TGTGCCAGTAGTACAGGGGATCTTCCCGGAGATACGCAGTATTTT. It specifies CASSTGDLPGDTQYF.

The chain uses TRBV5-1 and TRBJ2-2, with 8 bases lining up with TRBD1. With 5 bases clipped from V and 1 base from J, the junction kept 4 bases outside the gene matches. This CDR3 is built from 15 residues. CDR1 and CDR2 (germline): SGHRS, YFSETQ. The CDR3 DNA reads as TGCGCCAGCAGATTAACAGGGGGGAACACCGGGGAGCTGTTTTTT. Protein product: CASRLTGGNTGELFF.

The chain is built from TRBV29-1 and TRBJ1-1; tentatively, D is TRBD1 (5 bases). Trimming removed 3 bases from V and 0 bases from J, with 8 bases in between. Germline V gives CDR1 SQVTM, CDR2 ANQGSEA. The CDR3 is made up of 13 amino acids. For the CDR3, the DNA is TGCAGCGTTGACTGGGGGGTGAACACTGAAGCTTTCTTT. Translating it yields CSVDWGVNTEAFF.

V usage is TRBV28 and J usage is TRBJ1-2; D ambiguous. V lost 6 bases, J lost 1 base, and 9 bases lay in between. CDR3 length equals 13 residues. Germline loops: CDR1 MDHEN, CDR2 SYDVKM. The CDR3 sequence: CASRSSDNYGYTF. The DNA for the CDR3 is TGTGCCAGCAGATCGAGTGATAACTATGGCTACACCTTC.

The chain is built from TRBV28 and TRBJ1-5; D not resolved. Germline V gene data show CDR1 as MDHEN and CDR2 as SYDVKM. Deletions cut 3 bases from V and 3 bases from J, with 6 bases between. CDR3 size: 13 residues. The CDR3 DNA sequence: TGTGCCAGCAGTTTGTCTATCAATCAGCCCCAGCATTTT. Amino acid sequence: CASSLSINQPQHF. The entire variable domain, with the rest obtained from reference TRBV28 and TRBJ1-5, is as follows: DVKVTQSSRYLVKRTGEKVFLECVQDMDHENMFWYRQDPGLGLRLIYFSYDVKMKEKGDIPEGYSVSREKKERFSLILESASTNQTSMYLCASSLSINQPQHFGDGTRLSIL.

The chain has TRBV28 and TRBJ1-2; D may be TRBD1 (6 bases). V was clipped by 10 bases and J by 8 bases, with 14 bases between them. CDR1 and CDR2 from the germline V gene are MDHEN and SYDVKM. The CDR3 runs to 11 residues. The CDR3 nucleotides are TGTGCCATCCCTACAGGGCTCGGCTACACCTTC. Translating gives CAIPTGLGYTF.

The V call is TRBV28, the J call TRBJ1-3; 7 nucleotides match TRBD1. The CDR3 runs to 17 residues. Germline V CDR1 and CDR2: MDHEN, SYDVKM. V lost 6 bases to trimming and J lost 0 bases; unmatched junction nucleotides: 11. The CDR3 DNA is TGTGCCAGCAGCGGGACAGAGACATTACTCTCTGGAAACACCATATATTTT. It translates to CASSGTETLLSGNTIYF.

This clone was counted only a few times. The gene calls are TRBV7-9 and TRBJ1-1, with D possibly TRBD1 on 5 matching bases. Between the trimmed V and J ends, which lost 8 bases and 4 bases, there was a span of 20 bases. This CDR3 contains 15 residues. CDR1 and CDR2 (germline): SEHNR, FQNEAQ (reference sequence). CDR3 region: CASAMLGGASTEAFF. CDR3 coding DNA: TGTGCCAGCGCAATGCTGGGAGGGGCTTCCACTGAAGCTTTCTTT.

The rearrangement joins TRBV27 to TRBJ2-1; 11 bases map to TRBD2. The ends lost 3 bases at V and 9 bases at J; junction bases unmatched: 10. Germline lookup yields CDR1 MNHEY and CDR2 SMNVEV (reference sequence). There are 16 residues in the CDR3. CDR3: CASSFQSSGRIIEQFF. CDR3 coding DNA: TGTGCCAGCAGTTTTCAGTCTAGCGGGAGGATTATTGAGCAGTTCTTC.

As DNA, the CDR3 is TGTGCCAGCACCCCCGGGACAGGGGCTCGAAAGCCCCAGCATTTT. Residues: CASTPGTGARKPQHF. The chain is built from TRBV28 and TRBJ1-5, with TRBD1 identical over 10 bases. Germline V gene lookup returns CDR1 MDHEN and CDR2 SYDVKM. CDR3 size: 15 residues. Losses at the gene ends were 7 bases for V and 8 bases for J; bases not matched to a gene: 11.

The CDR3 reads CASSQEPRLNEQFF. The CDR3 DNA reads as TGTGCCAGCAGCCAAGAGCCCAGGCTCAATGAGCAGTTCTTC. This rearrangement joins TRBV4-2 to TRBJ2-1, with D hard to call. The germline gives CDR1 LGHNA, CDR2 YNFKEQ. The V and J ends lost 0 bases and 6 bases respectively, with 9 bases between them. The length of the CDR3 is 14 residues.

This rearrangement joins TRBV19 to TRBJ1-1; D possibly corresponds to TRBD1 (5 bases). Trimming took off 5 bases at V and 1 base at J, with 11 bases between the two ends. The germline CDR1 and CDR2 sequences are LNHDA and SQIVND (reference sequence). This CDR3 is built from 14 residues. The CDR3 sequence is CASSPRGANTEAFF. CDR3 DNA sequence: TGTGCCAGTAGTCCCCGTGGGGCGAACACTGAAGCTTTCTTT.